This T cell receptor (beta chain) was recovered during a study of T-cell reconstitution after alpha-beta-depleted transplantation in children. Preparation of the TCRbeta library was carried out with unique molecular identifiers. Using its own MiXCR run on the PCR reads, TCRdb lists one record per CDR3 protein. Found here are approximately 32,000 distinct CDR3 sequences, around 6.6% of them singletons; the top ten hold 25% to 30%. The CDR3 runs to 12 residues. Germline V gene sequence: CDR1 MGHRA, CDR2 YSYEKL. Trimming left V 0 bases short and J 7 bases short, with 4 bases between. Study-wide results and limits: Some patients showed high day-60 TCRbeta diversity, which derived from surviving recipient T cells and thymic progenitors. From newly produced T cells came most of the T-cell counts and diversity one year after transplant. The origin of alpha-beta T cells about two months after transplant was reportedly several hundred expanded graft clones.

This clonotype was recorded many times. Its antigen remains unidentified. This receptor was identified in a child in the first two years of life who had a stem cell transplant for acute myeloid leukemia, so the T cells may come from the graft donor. The genes are TRBV4-1 and TRBJ2-1, with unresolved D. Here the sequenced sample was peripheral blood, taken 60 days after TCRalphabeta/CD19-depleted stem cell transplant. CDR3 region: CASSQEGNEQFF. In nucleotides, the CDR3 is TGCGCCAGCAGCCAAGAAGGAAATGAGCAGTTCTTC.